Detailed here is one T cell receptor (beta chain). What it recognizes is unknown. Using immunoSEQ multiplex PCR, the repertoire was profiled, and TCRdb retains in-frame clones only, with some absent. This sample yields about 130,000 clones, of which 84% are seen a single time; over 4% belongs to the top ten. The sample belongs to a study of T cell responses to AZD1222 COVID-19 vaccine. Study-level results: Possibly, clonal diversity was underestimated; donors were largely white British and included more females. Spike was spanned by vaccine-associated CD4 TCRs, which were dominant at 160-218 and 743-854. Unmutated regions of variants are reportedly targeted by nearly half of spike-specific TCRs.

V lost 4 bases and J lost 7, with 16 bases in between. This CDR3 comprises 14 residues. Looked up from germline, CDR1 is MNHEY and CDR2 is SVGAGI. The chain combines TRBV6-5 with TRBJ1-1; D gene unclear. The specimen was peripheral blood, collected on day 0 of AZD1222 vaccination. The TCR sequence derives from an adult in good health. The CDR3 nucleotides read TGTGCCAGCAGTTCGCCCGGACGTGTCAGTGAAGCTTTCTTT. Residues: CASSSPGRVSEAFF.